Sequencing of this T cell receptor (beta chain) was carried out in a study of blood T cell repertoires in COVID-19. Study as a whole: Material from acute and convalescent COVID-19 was sourced from the United States, Italy and Spain. PBMCs, B-cell-depleted T cells, or T cells provided the cDNA or gDNA that made up the material.

CDR1 SGDLS and CDR2 YYNGEE come from the germline V gene. This CDR3 is 11 amino acids long. Trimming removed 1 base from V and 6 bases from J, with 4 bases in between. Study processing details: Using reference gene primer amplification, nucleated cell counts were estimated. This table comes from immunoSEQ multiplex PCR, and its TCRdb copy is limited to in-frame clones, with some not included. The DNA gave D and trimming, while V, J and clone size come from that table. The table records some 130,000 clones, around 88% of them present only once. The material sequenced was peripheral blood. This chain links TRBV9 with TRBJ1-2, with D unresolved. This receptor was obtained from a man aged 45-65 years with acute or convalescent COVID-19. DNA of the CDR3: TGTGCCAGCAGCGTAAATAATGGCTACACCTTC. Encoded protein: CASSVNNGYTF.